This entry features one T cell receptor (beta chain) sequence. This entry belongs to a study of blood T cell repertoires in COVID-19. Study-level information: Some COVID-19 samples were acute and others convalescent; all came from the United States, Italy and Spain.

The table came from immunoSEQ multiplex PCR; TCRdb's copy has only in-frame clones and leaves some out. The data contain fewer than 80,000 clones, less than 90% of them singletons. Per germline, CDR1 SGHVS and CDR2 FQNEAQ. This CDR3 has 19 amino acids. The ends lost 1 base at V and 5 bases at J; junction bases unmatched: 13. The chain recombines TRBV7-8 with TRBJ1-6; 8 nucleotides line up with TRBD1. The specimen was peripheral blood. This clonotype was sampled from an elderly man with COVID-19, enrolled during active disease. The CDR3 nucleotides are TGTGCCAGCAGCTTAGACCGGACAGGGAGGGGAAAGGATAATTCACCCCTCCACTTT. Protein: CASSLDRTGRGKDNSPLHF. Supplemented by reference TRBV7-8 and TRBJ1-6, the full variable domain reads GAGVSQSPRYKVAKRGQDVALRCDPISGHVSLFWYQQALGQGPEFLTYFQNEAQLDKSGLPSDRFFAERPEGSVSTLKIQRTQQEDSAVYLCASSLDRTGRGKDNSPLHFGNGTRLTVT.